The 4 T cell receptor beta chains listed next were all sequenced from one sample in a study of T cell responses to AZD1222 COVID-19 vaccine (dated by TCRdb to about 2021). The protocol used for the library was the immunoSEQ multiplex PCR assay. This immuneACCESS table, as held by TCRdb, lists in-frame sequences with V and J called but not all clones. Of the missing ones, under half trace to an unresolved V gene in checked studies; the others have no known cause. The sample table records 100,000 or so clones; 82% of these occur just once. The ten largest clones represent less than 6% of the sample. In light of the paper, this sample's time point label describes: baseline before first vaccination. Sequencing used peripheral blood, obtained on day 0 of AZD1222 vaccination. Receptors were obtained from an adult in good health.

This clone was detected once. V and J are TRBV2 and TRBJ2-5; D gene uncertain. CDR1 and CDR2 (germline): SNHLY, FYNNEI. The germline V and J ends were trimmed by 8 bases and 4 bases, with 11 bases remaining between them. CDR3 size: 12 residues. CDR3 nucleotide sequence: TGTGCCAGCGGGTATATGGCAGAGACCCAGTACTTC. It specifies CASGYMAETQYF.

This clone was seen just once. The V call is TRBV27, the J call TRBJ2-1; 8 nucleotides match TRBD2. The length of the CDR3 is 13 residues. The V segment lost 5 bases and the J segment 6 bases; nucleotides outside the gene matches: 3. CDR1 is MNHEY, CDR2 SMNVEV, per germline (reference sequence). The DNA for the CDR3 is TGTGCCAGCAGTAAACTAGCGGCCAATGAGCAGTTCTTC. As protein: CASSKLAANEQFF.

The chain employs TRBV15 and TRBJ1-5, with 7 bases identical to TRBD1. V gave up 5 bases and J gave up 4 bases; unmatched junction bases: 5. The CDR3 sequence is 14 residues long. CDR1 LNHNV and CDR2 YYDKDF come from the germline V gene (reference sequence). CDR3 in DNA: TGTGCCACCAGCCCCCGACAGGGTAATCAGCCCCAGCATTTT. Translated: CATSPRQGNQPQHF. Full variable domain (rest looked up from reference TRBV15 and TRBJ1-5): DAMVIQNPRYQVTQFGKPVTLSCSQTLNHNVMYWYQQKSSQAPKLLFHYYDKDFNNEADTPDNFQSRRPNTSFCFLDIRSPGLGDTAMYLCATSPRQGNQPQHFGDGTRLSIL.

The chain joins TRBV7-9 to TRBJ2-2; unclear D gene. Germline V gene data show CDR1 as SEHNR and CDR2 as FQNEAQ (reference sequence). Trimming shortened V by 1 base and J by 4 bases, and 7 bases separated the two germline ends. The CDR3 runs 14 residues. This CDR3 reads CASSLVAGTGELFF. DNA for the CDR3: TGTGCCAGCAGCTTAGTTGCCGGCACCGGGGAGCTGTTTTTT. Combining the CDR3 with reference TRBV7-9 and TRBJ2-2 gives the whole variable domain DTGVSQNPRHKITKRGQNVTFRCDPISEHNRLYWYRQTLGQGPEFLTYFQNEAQLEKSRLLSDRFSAERPKGSFSTLEIQRTEQGDSAMYLCASSLVAGTGELFFGEGSRLTVL.